The rows below give T cell receptor beta chains drawn from one sample of a study of CD8+ T cells in alopecia areata. Using immunoSEQ multiplex PCR, the repertoire was profiled, and TCRdb retains in-frame clones only, with some absent. The table lists roughly 200,000 clones, 43% of them singletons. The sequenced sample was CD4+ T cells sorted from blood, obtained around week 36, from a patient treated with tofacitinib. The receptors were gathered from a human donor with alopecia areata. Both conserved end residues are part of each CDR3. The D gene is left open where the match is weak. Part of the rows lack a size; the others show once, few, many or a class for expanded clones.

clone size: .
D gene: TRBD2
J gene: TRBJ2-7
V gene: TRBV7-2
CDR3 DNA: TGTGCCAGCAGCTTAGAGACTAGCGCTACCTACGAGCAGTACTTC
CDR3 protein: CASSLETSATYEQYF

clone size: .
D gene: TRBD1
J gene: TRBJ2-3
V gene: TRBV7-9
CDR3 DNA: TGTGCCAGCAGCAGAGATGGGACAGCCACAGATACGCAGTATTTT
CDR3 protein: CASSRDGTATDTQYF

clone size: .
D gene: TRBD2
J gene: TRBJ2-7
V gene: TRBV4-1
CDR3 DNA: TGCGCCAGCAGCCAAAGCGGGAGTACCTCCTACGAGCAGTACTTC
CDR3 protein: CASSQSGSTSYEQYF

clone size: .
D gene: .
J gene: TRBJ2-6
V gene: TRBV7-9
CDR3 DNA: TGTGCCAGCGGGGGCTCTGGGGCCAACGTCCTGACTTTC
CDR3 protein: CASGGSGANVLTF

clone size: .
D gene: .
J gene: TRBJ2-4
V gene: TRBV4-2
CDR3 DNA: TGTGCCAGCAGCCAAGAGAGGACAATAGCCAAAAACATTCAGTACTTC
CDR3 protein: CASSQERTIAKNIQYF

clone size: few
D gene: TRBD1
J gene: TRBJ1-1
V gene: TRBV29-1
CDR3 DNA: TGCAGAATGGACAGGGCCACTGAAGCTTTCTTT
CDR3 protein: CRMDRATEAFF

clone size: .
D gene: TRBD1
J gene: TRBJ2-7
V gene: TRBV4-1
CDR3 DNA: TGCGCCAGCAGCCAAGAAGACAGGGAGTACGAGCAGTACTTC
CDR3 protein: CASSQEDREYEQYF

clone size: once
D gene: TRBD2
J gene: TRBJ2-1
V gene: TRBV9
CDR3 DNA: TGTGCCAGCAGCGTAGGGGTGCCGGGACTAGCGGGAGGGCCGCGGAATGAGCAGTTCTTC
CDR3 protein: CASSVGVPGLAGGPRNEQFF

clone size: few
D gene: .
J gene: TRBJ1-1
V gene: TRBV7-3
CDR3 DNA: TGTGCCAGCAGCTTATACGGCATGAACACTGAAGCTTTCTTT
CDR3 protein: CASSLYGMNTEAFF

clone size: .
D gene: TRBD1
J gene: TRBJ2-1
V gene: TRBV29-1
CDR3 DNA: TGCAGCTCTACCGGGACAGGGACCTACAATGAGCAGTTCTTC
CDR3 protein: CSSTGTGTYNEQFF

clone size: .
D gene: .
J gene: TRBJ1-5
V gene: TRBV2
CDR3 DNA: TGTGCCAGCAGTGCTTCCGCGCGCAATCAGCCCCAGCATTTT
CDR3 protein: CASSASARNQPQHF

clone size: .
D gene: .
J gene: TRBJ1-2
V gene: TRBV30
CDR3 DNA: TGTGCCTGGAGTGACAGCTATGGCTACACCTTC
CDR3 protein: CAWSDSYGYTF

clone size: .
D gene: .
J gene: TRBJ2-7
V gene: TRBV15
CDR3 DNA: TGTGCCACCAGCAGAGAGCCCCGTCGGTGGGAAGAGCAGTACTTC
CDR3 protein: CATSREPRRWEEQYF

clone size: few
D gene: TRBD1
J gene: TRBJ1-2
V gene: TRBV2
CDR3 DNA: TGTGCCAGCAGCCGGGACAGGGCGTCCTATGGCTACACCTTC
CDR3 protein: CASSRDRASYGYTF

clone size: once
D gene: .
J gene: TRBJ2-7
V gene: TRBV7-2
CDR3 DNA: TGTGCCAGCAGCTTAGGGCCGGGACCCCCTGACGAGCAGTACTTC
CDR3 protein: CASSLGPGPPDEQYF

clone size: .
D gene: TRBD2
J gene: TRBJ2-1
V gene: TRBV28
CDR3 DNA: TGTGCCAGCACCCTAGGCGGACTAGCGGGGTACAATGAGCAGTTCTTC
CDR3 protein: CASTLGGLAGYNEQFF

clone size: .
D gene: .
J gene: TRBJ2-7
V gene: TRBV28
CDR3 DNA: TGTGCCAGCAGTCCCCAAGGCGGCCGAACATACGAGCAGTACTTC
CDR3 protein: CASSPQGGRTYEQYF

clone size: .
D gene: .
J gene: TRBJ2-2
V gene: TRBV7-3
CDR3 DNA: TGTGCCAGCAGCCGCAGCGGGCGGACCGGGGAGCTGTTTTTT
CDR3 protein: CASSRSGRTGELFF

clone size: few
D gene: .
J gene: TRBJ2-3
V gene: TRBV4-2
CDR3 DNA: TGTGCCAGCAGCCAAGATCAGGACGAGGATACGCAGTATTTT
CDR3 protein: CASSQDQDEDTQYF

clone size: .
D gene: TRBD1
J gene: TRBJ2-2
V gene: TRBV2
CDR3 DNA: TGTGCCAGGGGGGACAGCTACACCGGGGAGCTGTTTTTT
CDR3 protein: CARGDSYTGELFF

clone size: .
D gene: TRBD2
J gene: TRBJ2-6
V gene: TRBV4-1
CDR3 DNA: TGCGCCAGCAGCCATGCGGGAGCTGGGGCCAACGTCCTGACTTTC
CDR3 protein: CASSHAGAGANVLTF

clone size: .
D gene: TRBD2
J gene: TRBJ2-1
V gene: TRBV29-1
CDR3 DNA: TGCAGCGCTCCGACTAGCGGGGACGAAACCAAAAATGAGCAGTTCTTC
CDR3 protein: CSAPTSGDETKNEQFF

clone size: .
D gene: TRBD2
J gene: TRBJ2-2
V gene: TRBV28
CDR3 DNA: TGTGCCAGCCGTGCCAGCGGGAGAGCCGGGGAGCTGTTTTTT
CDR3 protein: CASRASGRAGELFF

clone size: .
D gene: .
J gene: TRBJ1-1
V gene: TRBV14
CDR3 DNA: TGTGCCAGCAGTCTATACAGGAACACTGAAGCTTTCTTT
CDR3 protein: CASSLYRNTEAFF

clone size: .
D gene: .
J gene: TRBJ1-2
V gene: TRBV6-5
CDR3 DNA: TGTGCCAGATCGCCCCGAACACGGGACGGCTACACCTTC
CDR3 protein: CARSPRTRDGYTF

clone size: .
D gene: .
J gene: TRBJ2-1
V gene: TRBV2
CDR3 DNA: TGTGCCAGCCACGGGTGGAGTTCCTACAATGAGCAGTTCTTC
CDR3 protein: CASHGWSSYNEQFF

clone size: few
D gene: .
J gene: TRBJ1-1
V gene: TRBV6-5
CDR3 DNA: TGTGCCAGCACCTCAAGTGGAGGGACCGAAGCTTTCTTT
CDR3 protein: CASTSSGGTEAFF

clone size: .
D gene: .
J gene: TRBJ2-7
V gene: TRBV11-2
CDR3 DNA: TGTGCCAGCAGCTTTGGGACGAGTGTCTACGAGCAGTACTTC
CDR3 protein: CASSFGTSVYEQYF

clone size: .
D gene: TRBD2
J gene: TRBJ2-1
V gene: TRBV29-1
CDR3 DNA: TGCAGCGTTGGCGCCTCGGGACTAGCTGGCATTTCCTACAATGAGCAGTTCTTC
CDR3 protein: CSVGASGLAGISYNEQFF

clone size: few
D gene: .
J gene: TRBJ1-3
V gene: TRBV7-9
CDR3 DNA: TGTGCCAGCAGCCCAAACTCGGATGGCTCTGGAAACACCATATATTTT
CDR3 protein: CASSPNSDGSGNTIYF

clone size: .
D gene: TRBD2
J gene: TRBJ2-7
V gene: TRBV29-1
CDR3 DNA: TGCAGCGTTGAAAGGACTAGCGGGAAAAACGTCGAGCAGTACTTC
CDR3 protein: CSVERTSGKNVEQYF

clone size: .
D gene: .
J gene: TRBJ2-5
V gene: TRBV7-2
CDR3 DNA: TGTGCCAGCAGCTCATCCCCGGGCGAGACCCAGTACTTC
CDR3 protein: CASSSSPGETQYF

clone size: few
D gene: TRBD1
J gene: TRBJ1-4
V gene: TRBV29-1
CDR3 DNA: TGCAGCGTCCCGGGACAGGGGTATGAAAAACTGTTTTTT
CDR3 protein: CSVPGQGYEKLFF

clone size: .
D gene: .
J gene: TRBJ2-7
V gene: TRBV7-8
CDR3 DNA: TGTGCCAGCAGCCGGGCCAACTACGAGCAGTACTTC
CDR3 protein: CASSRANYEQYF

clone size: .
D gene: .
J gene: TRBJ1-5
V gene: TRBV9
CDR3 DNA: TGTGCCAGCAGCGTGGAAGATAATCAGCCCCAGCATTTT
CDR3 protein: CASSVEDNQPQHF

clone size: few
D gene: TRBD1
J gene: TRBJ1-1
V gene: TRBV7-2
CDR3 DNA: TGTGCCAGCAGCAAGGGGACAGGGTGGGGCACTGAAGCTTTCTTT
CDR3 protein: CASSKGTGWGTEAFF

clone size: few
D gene: .
J gene: TRBJ1-1
V gene: TRBV5-1
CDR3 DNA: TGCGCCAGCAGCGACGGTCCCGGAGGGACTGAAGCTTTCTTT
CDR3 protein: CASSDGPGGTEAFF

clone size: .
D gene: TRBD1
J gene: TRBJ2-5
V gene: TRBV7-8
CDR3 DNA: TGTGCCAGCAGCTTTGGGACAGGGGCTCGGGAGACCCAGTACTTC
CDR3 protein: CASSFGTGARETQYF

clone size: few
D gene: .
J gene: TRBJ1-4
V gene: TRBV7-2
CDR3 DNA: TGTGCCAGCAGCCGGACGGGAGCGGGTGAAAAACTGTTTTTT
CDR3 protein: CASSRTGAGEKLFF

clone size: few
D gene: TRBD1
J gene: TRBJ2-1
V gene: TRBV7-3
CDR3 DNA: TGTGCCAGCAGCGTACAGGGGGCTTTTAACAATGAGCAGTTCTTC
CDR3 protein: CASSVQGAFNNEQFF

clone size: once
D gene: .
J gene: TRBJ2-7
V gene: TRBV18
CDR3 DNA: TGTGCCAGCTCACCGAATAACAACTACGAGCAGTACTTC
CDR3 protein: CASSPNNNYEQYF

clone size: few
D gene: .
J gene: TRBJ2-7
V gene: TRBV6-5
CDR3 DNA: TGTGCCAGCACCTGGCGGGGCTACGAGCAGTACTTC
CDR3 protein: CASTWRGYEQYF

clone size: few
D gene: .
J gene: TRBJ2-1
V gene: TRBV5-1
CDR3 DNA: TGCGCCAGCAGCTTAGCTCCTTCTGGGGGAGTGATCCACAATGAGCAGTTCTTC
CDR3 protein: CASSLAPSGGVIHNEQFF

clone size: .
D gene: TRBD2
J gene: TRBJ2-3
V gene: TRBV10-3
CDR3 DNA: TGTGCCACCCGACTAGCGGGAGACTCCGATACGCAGTATTTT
CDR3 protein: CATRLAGDSDTQYF

clone size: few
D gene: .
J gene: TRBJ2-5
V gene: TRBV18
CDR3 DNA: TGTGCCAGCTCACCACAGCCGGGAGTAGAGACCCAGTACTTC
CDR3 protein: CASSPQPGVETQYF

clone size: .
D gene: .
J gene: TRBJ2-5
V gene: TRBV4-1
CDR3 DNA: TGCGCCAGCAGCTATGAAGAGACCCAGTACTTC
CDR3 protein: CASSYEETQYF

clone size: .
D gene: .
J gene: TRBJ2-3
V gene: TRBV4-2
CDR3 DNA: TGTGCCAGCAGCCAAGCGGGGGTTAGCACAGATACGCAGTATTTT
CDR3 protein: CASSQAGVSTDTQYF

clone size: few
D gene: .
J gene: TRBJ1-1
V gene: TRBV6-5
CDR3 DNA: TGTGCCAGCAGTAAGACAGGCACTGAAGCTTTCTTT
CDR3 protein: CASSKTGTEAFF

clone size: few
D gene: TRBD1
J gene: TRBJ2-7
V gene: TRBV19
CDR3 DNA: TGTGCCAGTAGTATTAGCGGACAGGGATCCTACGAGCAGTACTTC
CDR3 protein: CASSISGQGSYEQYF

clone size: .
D gene: .
J gene: TRBJ1-1
V gene: TRBV30
CDR3 DNA: TGTGCCTGGAGTTCGAACGGGCAGAACACTGAAGCTTTCTTT
CDR3 protein: CAWSSNGQNTEAFF

clone size: few
D gene: .
J gene: TRBJ1-3
V gene: TRBV9
CDR3 DNA: TGTGCCAGCAGCGTCGTAGGGACCGGAAACACCATATATTTT
CDR3 protein: CASSVVGTGNTIYF

clone size: once
D gene: .
J gene: TRBJ2-3
V gene: TRBV18
CDR3 DNA: TGTGCCAGCTCACCACCCTCGACAGATACGCAGTATTTT
CDR3 protein: CASSPPSTDTQYF

clone size: few
D gene: TRBD2
J gene: TRBJ2-1
V gene: TRBV14
CDR3 DNA: TGTGCCAGCAGCCCTCCGGGGACTAGCGGGAGTCGGCATGAGCAGTTCTTC
CDR3 protein: CASSPPGTSGSRHEQFF

clone size: .
D gene: TRBD2
J gene: TRBJ2-7
V gene: TRBV4-1
CDR3 DNA: TGCGCCAGCAGCCAAGACAGGCTAGCGGGCTACGAGCAGTACTTC
CDR3 protein: CASSQDRLAGYEQYF

clone size: .
D gene: .
J gene: TRBJ2-4
V gene: TRBV29-1
CDR3 DNA: TGCAGCGGGCTAGGGGGGGCCAAAAACATTCAGTACTTC
CDR3 protein: CSGLGGAKNIQYF

clone size: few
D gene: TRBD1
J gene: TRBJ1-1
V gene: TRBV6-5
CDR3 DNA: TGTGCCAGCAGTTATGGACAGGACACTGAAGCTTTCTTT
CDR3 protein: CASSYGQDTEAFF

clone size: .
D gene: .
J gene: TRBJ1-1
V gene: TRBV9
CDR3 DNA: TGTGCCAGCAGCGTAGGTTCAGGGAAAATGAACACTGAAGCTTTCTTT
CDR3 protein: CASSVGSGKMNTEAFF

clone size: .
D gene: .
J gene: TRBJ1-2
V gene: TRBV15
CDR3 DNA: TGTGCCACCAGCAGTTATACAGGGATCTATGGCTACACCTTC
CDR3 protein: CATSSYTGIYGYTF

clone size: few
D gene: TRBD1
J gene: TRBJ2-2
V gene: TRBV14
CDR3 DNA: TGTGCCAGCAGCCGACAGGGGGGGTCCACCGGGGAGCTGTTTTTT
CDR3 protein: CASSRQGGSTGELFF

clone size: few
D gene: TRBD1
J gene: TRBJ2-7
V gene: TRBV27
CDR3 DNA: TGTGCCAGCAGTGTGGACAGGGGGGACGAGCAGTACTTC
CDR3 protein: CASSVDRGDEQYF